Listed here is a single T cell receptor (beta chain). What it binds is unknown. Trimming shortened V by 0 bases and J by 4 bases, and 16 bases separated the two germline ends. Germline lookup yields CDR1 SQVTM and CDR2 ANQGSEA. CDR3 length: 15 residues. The PCR was carried out with 60 Vbeta primers and 13 Jbeta primers. Assay: immunoSEQ multiplex PCR; the TCRdb copy retains only in-frame clones and omits some. Counted here are about 140,000 clones, roughly 80% occurring once; the ten biggest clones make up 4.5% to 6%. The data were obtained in a study of cytomegalovirus exposure and HLA in healthy donors. Study-wide results and caveats: According to an earlier analysis, most TCR beta V segments yielded productive rearrangements about 87% or about 30% of the time. Some V segments (TRBV6-2 and TRBV6-3 among them) were excluded as indistinguishable. Based on reports, TCR beta sequences accurately predicted HLA-A and HLA-B alleles for most subjects. Rarity characterized most TCR sequences, yet some public TCRs appeared in many donors.

Source material: PBMCs. This sequence was found in a woman aged 45-65 years in good health and CMV-seronegative. The chain has TRBV29-1 and TRBJ2-7, with D maybe TRBD2 (6 bases). CDR3 protein: CSVEDAGTEVYEQYF. In DNA, the CDR3 is TGCAGCGTTGAAGATGCGGGGACCGAGGTGTACGAGCAGTACTTC.